Included here is one T cell receptor (beta chain) sequence, with context. The data were taken from a study of blood T cells in healthy people across ages. With a J-beta primer mix and a sample-barcoded 5' primer, a second PCR ran 7 to 11 cycles. One entry per CDR3 protein, called by TCRdb with MiXCR from the 5' RACE reads. Counted here are 1.5 million to 1.8 million distinct CDR3 sequences, approximately 43% occurring once; the ten biggest clones make up approximately 4.1%. In terms of origin and age, donors were healthy Caucasian individuals from Russia aged roughly 6 to 100. RNA extraction gave at least 5 micrograms of total RNA per sample. The specimen was blood. This TCR was sampled from a young woman in good health.

CDR3 in amino acids: CSARDDGQGLEGYTF. CDR3 coding DNA: TGCAGTGCTAGAGATGATGGTCAGGGGCTCGAAGGCTACACCTTC. V usage is TRBV20-1 and J usage is TRBJ1-2; a weak D match, TRBD1 (6 bases). V was pared by 0 bases and J by 8 bases, with 19 bases between. The germline V gene encodes CDR1 DFQATT and CDR2 SNEGSKA (reference sequence). The CDR3 sequence is 15 residues long.